This T cell receptor (beta chain) was sequenced during a study of OX40 agonist ivuxolimab in advanced cancers. Background on the study: The patients got ivuxolimab, which is an agonistic anti-OX40 (CD134) antibody. Recorded diagnoses for dose-escalation patients were hepatocellular carcinoma, melanoma, renal cell or head and neck cancer.

Data came from immunoSEQ multiplex PCR; TCRdb stores just in-frame clones and leaves some out. The table records 60,000 to 70,000 clones, 89% of them present only once. This clone was recorded only once. Between the trimmed V and J ends, which lost 4 bases and 1 base, there was a span of 8 bases. This CDR3 region has 13 residues. CDR1 and CDR2 (germline): GTSNPN, SVGIG (reference sequence). The chain has TRBV30 and TRBJ2-1; D remains ambiguous. The sequencing here drew on CD4+ or CD8+ T cells sorted from blood, taken in a trial of the OX40 agonist ivuxolimab. The receptor was isolated from an adult with an advanced solid tumor such as melanoma, head and neck, liver or kidney cancer. The CDR3 here is CAWNRLSYNEQFF. The CDR3 DNA reads as TGTGCCTGGAATCGGTTGTCCTACAATGAGCAGTTCTTC.